The entry that follows covers one TCR beta chain sequence. This clonotype was picked up many times. Its antigen specificity is not known. The sample holds no much larger clone one base away, and base qualities are not on file. This specimen belongs to a study of response to subunit inactivated influenza vaccine (dated by TCRdb to the late 2010s). Broadly, across the study: To follow how T cells responded to a trivalent subunit inactivated influenza vaccine, the researchers relied on deep quantitative profiling of the T cell receptor repertoire.

The paper as a whole reports these results and caveats: According to the authors, only a limited number of new T cells may be recruited by each seasonal influenza vaccination.

Library preparation used RT-PCR. Sequencing instrument: Illumina HiSeq 2500. TCRdb reran the public reads through fastp at Q25 and MiXCR, keeping productive beta chains. Here each entry gathers all rows of one CDR3 protein and keeps the most common genes and DNA. The sample yields around 650,000 distinct CDR3 sequences; less than 20% were counted once. 11% of the sample rests with the top ten. Compared with germline, V lacks 2 bases and J lacks 3 bases; bases without a gene match: 10. Measured from the cysteine to the phenylalanine, the CDR3 is 17 residues long. The kept DNA is CDR3 alone, 51 bases in frame from the first base. CDR1 and CDR2 were assigned from the germline V gene as SNHLY and FYNNEI.

The TCR comes from a man aged 45-65 years who received an inactivated influenza vaccine. Donor details come from another sample of the same person, matched by shared clones. The sequence joins TRBV2 to TRBJ2-1, with 7 middle bases fitting TRBD1. Sample: PBMCs from blood, taken approximately 13 days after vaccination. The CDR3 region reads CASSESLGQSIYNEQFF. The nucleotide sequence is TGTGCCAGCAGTGAAAGTCTGGGACAGTCCATCTACAATGAGCAGTTCTTC.